The next 4 T cell receptor beta chains were all read from a single sample in a study of identical twins. MiXCR, applied by TCRdb to the 5' RACE reads, yields one record per CDR3 protein. Of hundreds of thousands of distinct CDR3 sequences in the sample, less than 7% were seen once. Material for sequencing was naive T cells sorted from blood. All receptors come from a young man in good health.

This rearrangement joins TRBV11-2 to TRBJ2-7, with 10 nucleotides matching TRBD2. V shed 5 bases, J shed 2 bases, and the junction held 24 bases outside the gene matches. Germline loops: CDR1 SGHAT, CDR2 FQNNGV. The CDR3 has 21 amino acids. CDR3: CASSPSPGAGGLVKAAYEQYF. The CDR3 coding sequence is TGTGCCAGCAGCCCGTCCCCGGGAGCGGGAGGGTTAGTCAAAGCCGCCTACGAGCAGTACTTC.

This clonotype was seen many times. The rearrangement links TRBV12-3 or TRBV12-4 to TRBJ2-1; 11 nucleotides line up with TRBD2. V trimming: 4 bases; J trimming: 9 bases; junction bases outside the gene matches: 11. The CDR3 extends over 16 amino acids. The CDR3 spells CASSSGLAGLWGEQFF. The CDR3 region has the DNA TGTGCCAGCAGTTCTGGACTAGCGGGCCTATGGGGTGAGCAGTTCTTC.

This clonotype was seen ten or more times. The chain couples TRBV5-1 to TRBJ2-5; a weak D match, TRBD1 (6 bases). Trimming removed 2 bases from V and 1 base from J, with 12 bases in between. Germline CDR1 and CDR2: SGHRS and YFSETQ. CDR3 length equals 15 residues. CDR3: CASSLFGQTQETQYF. The CDR3 coding sequence is TGCGCCAGCAGCTTATTTGGACAGACCCAAGAGACCCAGTACTTC.

The rearrangement uses TRBV15 and TRBJ1-2; 9 bases map to TRBD1. Germline V gene sequence: CDR1 LNHNV, CDR2 YYDKDF (reference sequence). The CDR3 spans 16 residues. V dropped 7 bases and J dropped 0; count of bases not matched to a gene: 9. The CDR3 DNA reads as TGTGCCACCAAACTTTACCGGGACAGGGCTAACTATGGCTACACCTTC. This encodes CATKLYRDRANYGYTF.